These 11 T cell receptor beta chains came from one sample sequenced in a study of shared clonotypes between healthy human individuals (dated by TCRdb to 2020 to 2021). Library generation was performed with the immunoSEQ multiplex PCR assay. In its TCRdb copy, this immuneACCESS table keeps in-frame sequences only and misses some clones. Where compared with another copy, unresolved V genes explain less than half of these, and the others have no known cause. This sample is represented by around 650,000 clones; 96% of them were singletons. The ten biggest clones cover about 0.12% of the sample. CD8 naive samples were obtained by positive selection for CCR7 among CD45RO-negative cells, yielding a CD45RA+CCR7+ population from which TemRA cells were excluded. The material sequenced was naive CD8+ T cells sorted from blood. This sample's cell subset or site label indicates: CD45RA+CCR7+. These receptors were collected from a woman aged 30 to 39 in good health.

This rearrangement joins TRBV18 to TRBJ2-1, with a tentative D call TRBD2 (5 bases). The V and J ends lost 2 bases and 1 base respectively, with 12 bases between them. Germline V CDR1 and CDR2: KGHSH, LQKENI. The CDR3 is 16 residues long. DNA of the CDR3: TGTGCCAGCTCACCATTGGAGGAGGTGTCCTACAATGAGCAGTTCTTC. Protein sequence: CASSPLEEVSYNEQFF.

The V and J genes are TRBV7-2 and TRBJ2-3; 12 bases agree with TRBD2. Trimming cost V 5 bases and J 4 bases; bases outside gene matches: 4. CDR1 and CDR2 (germline): SGHTA, FQGNSA. The CDR3 loop spans 15 amino acids. The CDR3 loop reads CASSSTSGRPDTQYF. CDR3 DNA sequence: TGTGCCAGCAGCAGTACTAGCGGGAGGCCAGATACGCAGTATTTT.

The chain joins TRBV4-2 to TRBJ2-7, with 8 bases lining up with TRBD2. Germline lookup yields CDR1 LGHNA and CDR2 YNFKEQ. Trimming at V came to 0 bases and at J to 3 bases, leaving 10 bases not matched to a gene. The CDR3 runs 17 residues. As DNA, the CDR3 is TGTGCCAGCAGCCAAGAGGGGGCCAGCGGGAGTCTCTACGAGCAGTACTTC. This encodes CASSQEGASGSLYEQYF.

This chain links TRBV4-1 with TRBJ1-5; perhaps TRBD1 as D (5 bases). Germline V lookup: CDR1 MGHRA, CDR2 YSYEKL. The ends were cut back, 4 bases at V and 0 bases at J, with 25 bases in the middle. CDR3 length: 20 amino acids. The CDR3 protein is CASSPRGDLLDPYSNQPQHF. As DNA, the CDR3 is TGCGCCAGCAGCCCCCGAGGGGACCTACTCGACCCTTATAGCAATCAGCCCCAGCATTTT.

This clone was seen a single time. V gene TRBV7-9 combines with J gene TRBJ1-1; a weak D match, TRBD1 (5 bases). The CDR3 totals 13 residues. Trimming took off 6 bases at V and 6 bases at J, with 14 bases between the two ends. Germline values: CDR1 SEHNR, CDR2 FQNEAQ (reference sequence). The CDR3 is CASSSRGPPEAFF. As DNA, the CDR3 is TGTGCCAGCAGTTCAAGGGGACCCCCTGAAGCTTTCTTT.

The J gene is TRBJ1-2, the V gene TRBV15; D is perhaps TRBD1 (6 bases). The CDR3 totals 15 residues. Germline-derived CDR1 and CDR2 are LNHNV and YYDKDF (reference sequence). V was cut by 4 bases and J by 2 bases, with 14 bases left in between. CDR3 protein: CATSKAGTFNYGYTF. The CDR3 coding sequence is TGTGCCACCAGCAAAGCTGGGACATTCAACTATGGCTACACCTTC.

The rearrangement uses TRBV5-4 and TRBJ2-1; D is unclear. Germline CDR1 and CDR2: SGHNT and YYREEE (reference sequence). The CDR3 covers 12 residues. V was cut by 4 bases and J by 7 bases, with 9 bases left in between. The CDR3 coding sequence is TGTGCCAGCAGCCTAATCGGGAATGAGCAGTTCTTC. As protein: CASSLIGNEQFF.

This chain connects TRBV5-1 to TRBJ1-1; tentatively, D is TRBD1 (6 bases). Trimming pared 6 bases from V and 5 bases from J, leaving 17 bases between. Germline V gene lookup returns CDR1 SGHRS and CDR2 YFSETQ. This CDR3 is 14 amino acids long. DNA for the CDR3: TGCGCCAGCACCCCGACGGGGGGGCGTACTGAAGCTTTCTTT. The encoded protein is CASTPTGGRTEAFF.

The J gene is TRBJ2-2, the V gene TRBV10-3, with D tentatively TRBD2 (5 bases). V was pared by 7 bases and J by 1 base, with 13 bases between. CDR1 is ENHRY, CDR2 SYGVKD, per germline. The CDR3 sequence is 15 residues long. The CDR3 here is CAITGREGNTGELFF. The CDR3 region has the DNA TGTGCCATCACAGGTCGCGAGGGGAACACCGGGGAGCTGTTTTTT.

As concerns this clone: Other DNA variants within this sample encode the same CDR3. This rearrangement joins TRBV25-1 to TRBJ1-6; 9 nucleotides line up with TRBD1. Germline loops: CDR1 MGHDK, CDR2 SYGVNS. V trimming: 3 bases; J trimming: 7 bases; junction bases outside the gene matches: 10. This CDR3 region has 17 residues. The CDR3 protein is CASSDVTGGLYNSPLHF. The CDR3 DNA sequence: TGTGCCAGCAGTGACGTGACAGGGGGTTTATACAATTCACCCCTCCACTTT.

The CDR3 here is CASSPTTSGSFEQYF. CDR3 sequence (DNA): TGTGCCAGCAGCCCCACGACTAGCGGGAGTTTCGAGCAGTACTTC. This chain joins TRBV5-4 and TRBJ2-7, with 12 bases that match TRBD2. The trim removed 4 bases at V and 6 bases at J, leaving 8 bases unmatched. The CDR3 is 15 amino acids. CDR1 is SGHNT, CDR2 YYREEE, per germline (reference sequence).